These 7 T cell receptor beta chains share one sample of origin, sequenced in a study of OX40 agonist ivuxolimab in advanced cancers. Library generation was performed with the immunoSEQ multiplex PCR assay. Drawn from immuneACCESS, this table holds only the in-frame rearrangements with V and J called that TCRdb kept. Clones are partly lost; checked studies trace under half to an unresolved V gene and leave the rest unexplained. The sample yields over 80,000 clones; under 95% were counted once. Jointly, the top ten make up around 0.35% of the sample. The sample was CD4+ or CD8+ T cells sorted from blood, taken in a trial of the OX40 agonist ivuxolimab. The receptors originated from an adult with an advanced solid tumor such as melanoma, head and neck, liver or kidney cancer.

This chain uses TRBV2 with TRBJ2-3; 7 bases align to TRBD2. CDR3 length equals 14 residues. CDR1 and CDR2 from the germline V gene are SNHLY and FYNNEI. V shed 7 bases and J 0 bases; nucleotides not matched to a gene: 4. CDR3 coding DNA: TGTGCCAGCAAGCGGGACTTAAGCACAGATACGCAGTATTTT. It encodes CASKRDLSTDTQYF.

The chain couples TRBV5-4 to TRBJ2-1, with 8 nucleotides matching TRBD2. Germline trimming cut 4 bases from V and 7 bases from J; bases unmatched to any gene: 10. The CDR3 covers 15 residues. Germline assignment: CDR1 SGHNT and CDR2 YYREEE (reference sequence). CDR3 nucleotide sequence: TGTGCCAGCAGCGCTTTAGCGGGATCGGGTAATGAGCAGTTCTTC. Translated, it gives CASSALAGSGNEQFF.

This chain links TRBV12-5 with TRBJ1-2, with TRBD1 matching 8 bases. With 1 base clipped from V and 2 bases from J, the junction kept 0 bases outside the gene matches. The CDR3 consists of 14 residues. Germline CDR1 is LGHNT and CDR2 is FRNRAP. The CDR3 loop is CASGLGTGNYGYTF. CDR3 DNA: TGTGCTAGTGGTTTGGGGACAGGGAACTATGGCTACACCTTC. The full variable domain, its missing parts supplied by reference TRBV12-5 and TRBJ1-2, is DARVTQTPRHKVTEMGQEVTMRCQPILGHNTVFWYRQTMMQGLELLAYFRNRAPLDDSGMPKDRFSAEMPDATLATLKIQPSEPRDSAVYFCASGLGTGNYGYTFGSGTRLTVV.

The V call is TRBV11-1, the J call TRBJ1-1, with unresolved D. V shed 3 bases and J shed 2 bases, with 10 bases lying between them. CDR1 SGHAT and CDR2 FQDESV come from the germline V gene (reference sequence). The CDR3 has 14 amino acids. The CDR3 loop is CASSLTRINTEAFF. CDR3 bases: TGTGCCAGCAGCTTGACAAGGATAAACACTGAAGCTTTCTTT.

The chain links TRBV28 to TRBJ2-7; D call uncertain. Trimming took 4 bases from V and 2 from J, leaving 12 bases between them. CDR1 is MDHEN and CDR2 is SYDVKM in the germline V gene. This CDR3 spans 14 amino acids. The CDR3 is CASSSVRRTYEQYF. In DNA form, the CDR3 reads TGTGCCAGCAGTTCCGTACGTCGAACCTACGAGCAGTACTTC.

This sequence joins TRBV30 and TRBJ1-2; 7 nucleotides align to TRBD1. The CDR3 contains 12 residues. Germline V gives CDR1 GTSNPN, CDR2 SVGIG (reference sequence). The junction had 4 bases not matched to a gene; V was cut back by 0 bases and J by 9 bases. Here the CDR3 DNA reads TGTGCCTGGAGTGTACAGGGACAGCGCTACACCTTC. Translating gives CAWSVQGQRYTF.

This clone was detected once. CDR3 amino acids: CASSFGFTGLNGYTF. DNA for the CDR3: TGTGCCAGCAGTTTCGGCTTCACAGGGTTAAATGGCTACACCTTC. The genes are TRBV28 and TRBJ1-2; tentative D call: TRBD1 (6 bases). Germline-derived CDR1 and CDR2 are MDHEN and SYDVKM. This CDR3 has 15 residues. With 3 bases removed from V and 6 bases from J, the gap between germline ends came to 17 bases.